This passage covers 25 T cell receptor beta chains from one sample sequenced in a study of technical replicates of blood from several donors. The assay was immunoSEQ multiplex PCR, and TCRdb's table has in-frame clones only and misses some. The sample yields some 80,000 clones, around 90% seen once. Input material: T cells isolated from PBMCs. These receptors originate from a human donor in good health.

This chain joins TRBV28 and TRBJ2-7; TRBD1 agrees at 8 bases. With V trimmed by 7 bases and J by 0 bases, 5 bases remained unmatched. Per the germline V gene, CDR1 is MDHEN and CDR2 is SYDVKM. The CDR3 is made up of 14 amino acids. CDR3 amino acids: CASNYRGSSYEQYF. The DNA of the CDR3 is TGTGCCAGCAATTACAGGGGGTCCTCCTACGAGCAGTACTTC. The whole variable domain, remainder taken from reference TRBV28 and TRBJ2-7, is DVKVTQSSRYLVKRTGEKVFLECVQDMDHENMFWYRQDPGLGLRLIYFSYDVKMKEKGDIPEGYSVSREKKERFSLILESASTNQTSMYLCASNYRGSSYEQYFGPGTRLTVT.

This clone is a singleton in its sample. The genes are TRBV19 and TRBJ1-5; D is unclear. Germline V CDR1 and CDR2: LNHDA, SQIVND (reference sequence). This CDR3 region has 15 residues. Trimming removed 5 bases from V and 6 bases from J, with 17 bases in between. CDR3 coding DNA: TGTGCCAGTAGTGATAATATACGCCTATCTCAGCCCCAGCATTTT. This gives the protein CASSDNIRLSQPQHF. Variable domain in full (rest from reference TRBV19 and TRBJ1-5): DGGITQSPKYLFRKEGQNVTLSCEQNLNHDAMYWYRQDPGQGLRLIYYSQIVNDFQKGDIAEGYSVSREKKESFPLTVTSAQKNPTAFYLCASSDNIRLSQPQHFGDGTRLSIL.

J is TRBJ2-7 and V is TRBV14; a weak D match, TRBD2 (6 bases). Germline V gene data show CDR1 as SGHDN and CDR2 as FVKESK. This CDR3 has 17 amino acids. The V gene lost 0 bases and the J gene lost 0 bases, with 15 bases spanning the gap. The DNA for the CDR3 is TGTGCCAGCAGCCAAGAAGGGTTTCTAGCGTCCTCCTACGAGCAGTACTTC. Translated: CASSQEGFLASSYEQYF.

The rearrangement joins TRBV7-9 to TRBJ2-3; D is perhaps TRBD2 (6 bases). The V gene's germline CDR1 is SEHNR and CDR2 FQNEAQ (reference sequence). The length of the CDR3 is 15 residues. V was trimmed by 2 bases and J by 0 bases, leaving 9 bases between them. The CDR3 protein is CASSLPGLSTDTQYF. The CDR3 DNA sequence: TGTGCCAGCAGCTTACCGGGACTCAGCACAGATACGCAGTATTTT.

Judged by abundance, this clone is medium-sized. CDR3 sequence: CASSGGDGYEQYF. In nucleotides, the CDR3 is TGTGCCAGCAGCGGGGGAGACGGCTACGAGCAGTACTTC. The chain combines TRBV27 with TRBJ2-7, with a weak D call TRBD2 (6 bases). Germline CDR1 MNHEY, CDR2 SMNVEV (reference sequence). The CDR3 is 13 amino acids. The V end lost 6 bases, the J end lost 3 bases, and 12 bases lay between the germline ends.

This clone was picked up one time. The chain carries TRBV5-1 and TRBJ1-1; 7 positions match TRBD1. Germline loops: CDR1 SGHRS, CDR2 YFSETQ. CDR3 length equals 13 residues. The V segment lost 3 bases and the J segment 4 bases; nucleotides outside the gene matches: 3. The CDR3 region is CASSYGQATEAFF. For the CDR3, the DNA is TGCGCCAGCAGCTACGGACAGGCCACTGAAGCTTTCTTT.

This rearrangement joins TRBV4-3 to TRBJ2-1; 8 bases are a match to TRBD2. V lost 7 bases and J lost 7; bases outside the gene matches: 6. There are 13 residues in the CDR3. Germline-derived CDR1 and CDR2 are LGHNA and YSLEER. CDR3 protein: CASTIREGNEQFF. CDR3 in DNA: TGCGCCAGCACTATCCGGGAGGGGAATGAGCAGTTCTTC.

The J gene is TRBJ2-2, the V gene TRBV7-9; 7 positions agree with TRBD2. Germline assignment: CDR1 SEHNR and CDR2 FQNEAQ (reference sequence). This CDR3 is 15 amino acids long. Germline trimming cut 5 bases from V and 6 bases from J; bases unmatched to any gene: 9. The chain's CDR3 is CASSTREVYPGELFF. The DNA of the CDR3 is TGTGCCAGCAGCACCCGGGAGGTTTATCCCGGGGAGCTGTTTTTT.

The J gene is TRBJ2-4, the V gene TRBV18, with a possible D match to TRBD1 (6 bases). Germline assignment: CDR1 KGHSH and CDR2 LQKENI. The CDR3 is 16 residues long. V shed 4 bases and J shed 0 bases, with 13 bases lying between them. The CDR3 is CASSLTGILAKNIQYF. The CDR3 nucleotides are TGTGCCAGCTCACTTACAGGGATACTAGCCAAAAACATTCAGTACTTC.

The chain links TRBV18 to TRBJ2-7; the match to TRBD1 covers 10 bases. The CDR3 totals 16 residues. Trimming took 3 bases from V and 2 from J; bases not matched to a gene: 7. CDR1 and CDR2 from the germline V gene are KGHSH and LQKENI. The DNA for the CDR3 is TGTGCCAGCTCACCCTTTGCCGGACAGGGGGCCTACGAGCAGTACTTC. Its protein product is CASSPFAGQGAYEQYF. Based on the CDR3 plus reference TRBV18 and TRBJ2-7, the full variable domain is NAGVMQNPRHLVRRRGQEARLRCSPMKGHSHVYWYRQLPEEGLKFMVYLQKENIIDESGMPKERFSAEFPKEGPSILRIQQVVRGDSAAYFCASSPFAGQGAYEQYFGPGTRLTVT.

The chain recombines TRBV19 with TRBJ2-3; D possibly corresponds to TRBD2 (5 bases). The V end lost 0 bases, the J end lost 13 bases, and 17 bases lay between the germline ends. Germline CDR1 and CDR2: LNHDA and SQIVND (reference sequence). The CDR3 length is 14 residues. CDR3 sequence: CASSIDMEAPGEYF. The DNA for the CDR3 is TGTGCCAGTAGTATAGATATGGAGGCCCCCGGGGAGTATTTT.

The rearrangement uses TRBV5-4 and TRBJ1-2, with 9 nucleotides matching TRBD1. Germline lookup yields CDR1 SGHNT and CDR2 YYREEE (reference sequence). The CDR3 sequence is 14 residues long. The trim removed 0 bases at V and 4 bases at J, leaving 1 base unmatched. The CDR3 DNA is TGTGCCAGCAGCTTGGAACAGGGGGCCTATGGCTACACCTTC. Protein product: CASSLEQGAYGYTF. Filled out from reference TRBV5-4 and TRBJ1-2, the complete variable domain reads ETGVTQSPTHLIKTRGQQVTLRCSSQSGHNTVSWYQQALGQGPQFIFQYYREEENGRGNFPPRFSGLQFPNYSSELNVNALELDDSALYLCASSLEQGAYGYTFGSGTRLTVV.

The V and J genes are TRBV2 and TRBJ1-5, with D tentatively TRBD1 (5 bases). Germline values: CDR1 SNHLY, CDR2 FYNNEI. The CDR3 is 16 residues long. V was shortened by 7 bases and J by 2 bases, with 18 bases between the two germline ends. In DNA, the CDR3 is TGTGCCAGCATCGGACTCCTATCGGGGGGCAATCAGCCCCAGCATTTT. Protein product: CASIGLLSGGNQPQHF.

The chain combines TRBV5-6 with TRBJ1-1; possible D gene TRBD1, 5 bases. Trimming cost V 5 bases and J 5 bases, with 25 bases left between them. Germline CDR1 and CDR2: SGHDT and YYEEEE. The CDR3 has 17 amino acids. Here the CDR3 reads CASRISWYAPGKTEAFF. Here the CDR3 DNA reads TGTGCCAGCAGAATCAGCTGGTACGCACCAGGGAAAACTGAAGCTTTCTTT.

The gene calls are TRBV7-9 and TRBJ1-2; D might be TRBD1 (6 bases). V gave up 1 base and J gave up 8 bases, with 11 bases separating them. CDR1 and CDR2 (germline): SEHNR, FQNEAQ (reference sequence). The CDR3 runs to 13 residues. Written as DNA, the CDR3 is TGTGCCAGCAGCTTAGATTTGGGGGCCGGCTACACCTTC. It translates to CASSLDLGAGYTF.

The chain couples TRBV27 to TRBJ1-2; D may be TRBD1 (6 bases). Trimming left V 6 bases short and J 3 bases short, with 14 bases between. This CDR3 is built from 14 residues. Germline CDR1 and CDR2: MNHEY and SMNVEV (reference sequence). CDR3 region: CASSQGGGDYGYTF. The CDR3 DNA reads TGTGCCAGCAGCCAAGGGGGGGGCGACTATGGCTACACCTTC.

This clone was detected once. CDR3 amino acids: CASIPGQGSNEQFF. CDR3 sequence (DNA): TGTGCCAGCATTCCGGGACAGGGGTCCAATGAGCAGTTCTTC. The chain carries TRBV2 and TRBJ2-1, with 10 bases matching TRBD1. This CDR3 contains 14 residues. Germline V gene lookup returns CDR1 SNHLY and CDR2 FYNNEI. The trim removed 7 bases at V and 6 bases at J, leaving 6 bases unmatched.

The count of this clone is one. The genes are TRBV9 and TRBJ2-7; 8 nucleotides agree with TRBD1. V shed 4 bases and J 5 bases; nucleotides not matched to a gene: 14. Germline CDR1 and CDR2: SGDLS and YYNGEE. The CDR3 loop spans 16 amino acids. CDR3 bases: TGTGCCAGCAGCCGCACCGGACAGGGTGAACTCGACGAGCAGTACTTC. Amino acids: CASSRTGQGELDEQYF.

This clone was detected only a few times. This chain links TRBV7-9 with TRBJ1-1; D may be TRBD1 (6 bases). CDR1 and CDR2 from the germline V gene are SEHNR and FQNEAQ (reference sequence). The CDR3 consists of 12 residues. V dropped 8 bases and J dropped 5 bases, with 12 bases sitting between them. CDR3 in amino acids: CASGERGTEAFF. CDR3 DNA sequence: TGTGCCAGCGGAGAGAGGGGGACTGAAGCTTTCTTT.

The chain's CDR3 is CASSDFAGERETQYF. In nucleotides, the CDR3 is TGTGCCAGCAGTGATTTTGCAGGGGAGCGAGAGACCCAGTACTTC. The chain is built from TRBV25-1 and TRBJ2-5; a weak D match, TRBD1 (6 bases). The V and J ends lost 3 bases and 4 bases respectively, with 15 bases between them. The germline CDR1 and CDR2 sequences are MGHDK and SYGVNS. CDR3 size: 15 residues.

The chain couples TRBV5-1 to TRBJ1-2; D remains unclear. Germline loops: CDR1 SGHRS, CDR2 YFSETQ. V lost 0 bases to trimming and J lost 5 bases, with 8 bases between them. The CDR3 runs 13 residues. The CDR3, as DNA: TGCGCCAGCAGCTTGGACGGAGATTATGGCTACACCTTC. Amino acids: CASSLDGDYGYTF.

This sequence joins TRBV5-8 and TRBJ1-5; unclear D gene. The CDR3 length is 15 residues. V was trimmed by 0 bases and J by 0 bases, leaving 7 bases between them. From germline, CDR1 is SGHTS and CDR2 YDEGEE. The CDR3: CASSLDSFSNQPQHF. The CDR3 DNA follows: TGTGCCAGCAGCTTGGACAGCTTTAGCAATCAGCCCCAGCATTTT.

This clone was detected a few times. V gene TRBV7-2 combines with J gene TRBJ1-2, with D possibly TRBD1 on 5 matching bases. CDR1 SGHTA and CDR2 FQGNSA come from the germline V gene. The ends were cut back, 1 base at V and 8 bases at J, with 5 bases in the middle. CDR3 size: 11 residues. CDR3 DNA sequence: TGTGCCAGCAGCTTAGGGGGCGGCTACACCTTC. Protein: CASSLGGGYTF.

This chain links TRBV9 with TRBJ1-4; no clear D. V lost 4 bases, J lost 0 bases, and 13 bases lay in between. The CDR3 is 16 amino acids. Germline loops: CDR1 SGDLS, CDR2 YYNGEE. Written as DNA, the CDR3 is TGTGCCAGCAGCCCCGGGAGTCTTGCAACTAATGAAAAACTGTTTTTT. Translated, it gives CASSPGSLATNEKLFF. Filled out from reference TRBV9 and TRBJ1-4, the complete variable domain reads DSGVTQTPKHLITATGQRVTLRCSPRSGDLSVYWYQQSLDQGLQFLIQYYNGEERAKGNILERFSAQQFPDLHSELNLSSLELGDSALYFCASSPGSLATNEKLFFGSGTQLSVL.

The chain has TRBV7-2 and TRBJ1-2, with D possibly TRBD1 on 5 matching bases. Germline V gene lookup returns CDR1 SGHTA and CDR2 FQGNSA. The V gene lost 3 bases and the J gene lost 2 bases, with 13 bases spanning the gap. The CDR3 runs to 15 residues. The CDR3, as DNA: TGTGCCAGCAGCTTGATCAGGGTAGGGAACTATGGCTACACCTTC. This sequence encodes CASSLIRVGNYGYTF.